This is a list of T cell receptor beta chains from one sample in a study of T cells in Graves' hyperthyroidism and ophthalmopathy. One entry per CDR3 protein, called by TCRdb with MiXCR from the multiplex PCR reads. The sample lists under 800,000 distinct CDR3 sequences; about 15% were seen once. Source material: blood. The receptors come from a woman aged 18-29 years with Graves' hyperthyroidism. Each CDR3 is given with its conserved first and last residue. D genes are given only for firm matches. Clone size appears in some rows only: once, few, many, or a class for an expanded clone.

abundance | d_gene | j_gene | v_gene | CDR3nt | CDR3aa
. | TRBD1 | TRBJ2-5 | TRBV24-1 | TGTGCCACCAGTCCGACAGGGGCGGGGGAGACCCAGTACTTC | CATSPTGAGETQYF
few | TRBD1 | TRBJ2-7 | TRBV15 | TGTGCCACCAGCAGAGACAGGGGGTTCTACGAGCAGTACTTC | CATSRDRGFYEQYF
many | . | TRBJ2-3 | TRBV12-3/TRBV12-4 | TGTGCCAGCAGTCCGCCGGTGGCGGAACGCTTGGCAGATACGCAGTATTTT | CASSPPVAERLADTQYF
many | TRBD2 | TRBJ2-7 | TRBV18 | TGTGCCAGCTCACCGCAAGGGGCTAGCGGGAGACACGAGCAGTACTTC | CASSPQGASGRHEQYF
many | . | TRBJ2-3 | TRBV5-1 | TGCGCCAGCAGCTTAGCCCCCTTTTTCACAGATACGCAGTATTTT | CASSLAPFFTDTQYF
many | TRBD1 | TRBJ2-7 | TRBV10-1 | TGCGCCAGCAGTGAGTCGGGGACAGGGGGTCTTGGCGAGCAGTACTTC | CASSESGTGGLGEQYF
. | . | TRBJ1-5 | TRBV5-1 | TGCGCCAGCAGCCCCGGACCGGATCAGCCCCAGCATTTT | CASSPGPDQPQHF
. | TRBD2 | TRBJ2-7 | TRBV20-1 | TGCAGTGCCAGAGGAGGATGGGGTAGCGGGGGGGGCGAGCAGTACTTC | CSARGGWGSGGGEQYF
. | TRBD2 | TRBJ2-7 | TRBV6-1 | TGTGCCAGCAGAGGCGGGAGGGTATACGAGCAGTACTTC | CASRGGRVYEQYF
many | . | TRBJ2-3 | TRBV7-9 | TGTGCCAGCAGCTTATCTGGGCCGAAGGATACGCAGTATTTT | CASSLSGPKDTQYF
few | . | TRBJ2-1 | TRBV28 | TGTGCCATTCGATCCTACAATGAGCAGTTCTTC | CAIRSYNEQFF
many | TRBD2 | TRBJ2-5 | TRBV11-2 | TGTGCCAGCAGCTCAAGTAGCGGGAAAGAGACCCAGTACTTC | CASSSSSGKETQYF
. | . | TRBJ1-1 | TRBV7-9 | TGTGCCAGCAGCTACCCCGGTGTCGCCACTGAAGCTTTCTTT | CASSYPGVATEAFF
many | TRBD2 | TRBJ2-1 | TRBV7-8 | TGTGCCAGCAGCTCCATCCTAGCGGGAGGCCCCCTCTCCTACAATGAGCAGTTCTTC | CASSSILAGGPLSYNEQFF
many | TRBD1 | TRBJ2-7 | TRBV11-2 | TGTGCCAGCAGACCCCGGACAGGCCGCTACGAGCAGTACTTC | CASRPRTGRYEQYF
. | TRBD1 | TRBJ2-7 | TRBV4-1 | TGCGCCAGCAGCCAACTCGGGACAGAGTTCTACGAGCAGTACTTC | CASSQLGTEFYEQYF
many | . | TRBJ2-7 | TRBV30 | TGTGCCTGGAGAGACAGCGCCTACGAGCAGTACTTC | CAWRDSAYEQYF
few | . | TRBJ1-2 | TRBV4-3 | TGCGCCGGCAGCCCCCCGGACGGTGGCTACACCTTC | CAGSPPDGGYTF
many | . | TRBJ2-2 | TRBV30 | TGTGCCTGGAGTGTACTTGTGGAGAACACCGGGGAGCTGTTTTTT | CAWSVLVENTGELFF
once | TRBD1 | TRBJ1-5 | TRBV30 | TGTGCCTGGAGTATGAGGACAGGGATCAATCAGCCCCAGCATTTT | CAWSMRTGINQPQHF
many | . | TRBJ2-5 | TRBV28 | TGTGCCAGCCTCCGCAGGGGGGCCCAGTACTTC | CASLRRGAQYF
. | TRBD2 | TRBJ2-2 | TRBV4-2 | TGTGCCAGCAGCCAAGATGGGACTAGCGGGAGAGCAAACACCGGGGAGCTGTTTTTT | CASSQDGTSGRANTGELFF
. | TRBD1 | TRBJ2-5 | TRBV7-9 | TGTGCCAGCAGCCCAAAAACCGCCGTACAGGGGGAACCGTACTTC | CASSPKTAVQGEPYF
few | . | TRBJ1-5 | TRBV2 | TGTGCCAGCAATGGACAGACTGGCAATCAGCCCCAGCATTTT | CASNGQTGNQPQHF
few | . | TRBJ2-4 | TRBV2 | TGTGCCAGCAGCCAACAGATCGATTCGTACTTC | CASSQQIDSYF
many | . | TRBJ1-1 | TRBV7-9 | TGTGCCAGCAGCTTAAGTCAGGGCGTCAAAATGAACACTGAAGCTTTCTTT | CASSLSQGVKMNTEAFF
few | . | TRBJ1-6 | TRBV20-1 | TGCAGTGCTAGACGTGCCAGGACCGAGGGTTCACCCCTCCACTTT | CSARRARTEGSPLHF
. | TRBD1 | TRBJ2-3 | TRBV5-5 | TGTGCCAGCAGCCCTTGGGGACAGGGGACGCAGTATTTT | CASSPWGQGTQYF
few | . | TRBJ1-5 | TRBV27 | TGTGCCAGCAGTTTTGGGGGCAACAATCAGCCCCAGCATTTT | CASSFGGNNQPQHF
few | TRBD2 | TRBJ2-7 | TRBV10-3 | TGTGCCATCAGTTTACGAGGAGGGGACTACACCTACGAGCAGTACTTC | CAISLRGGDYTYEQYF
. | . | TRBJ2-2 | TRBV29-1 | TGCAGCGTTGAACGTAACACCGGGGGGCTGTTTTTT | CSVERNTGGLFF
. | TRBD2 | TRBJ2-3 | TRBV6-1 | TGTGCCAGCAGGAGTCTAGCGGGAGTCACAGATACGCAGTATTTT | CASRSLAGVTDTQYF
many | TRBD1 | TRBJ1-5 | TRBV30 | TGTGCCTGGAGTGTAGGGCAGGGGGCCCAGCCCCAGCATTTT | CAWSVGQGAQPQHF
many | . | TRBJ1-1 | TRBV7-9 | TGTGCCAGCAACCCGCGGACGGCCACTGAAGCTTTCTTT | CASNPRTATEAFF
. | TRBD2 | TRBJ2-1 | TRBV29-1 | TGCAGCGTTTACCCCCGGGAGCGGGGTGAGCGGTTCTTC | CSVYPRERGERFF
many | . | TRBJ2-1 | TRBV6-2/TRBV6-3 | TGTGCCAGCAGGCCTGACAATTACAATGAGCAGTTCTTC | CASRPDNYNEQFF
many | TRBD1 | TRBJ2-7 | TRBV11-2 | TGTGCCAGCAGCCTCGGGACAGGGATCTCCTACGAGCAGTACTTC | CASSLGTGISYEQYF
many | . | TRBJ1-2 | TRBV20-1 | TGCAGTGCTAGAGAGCGGGGTGTCGACTATGGCTACACCTTC | CSARERGVDYGYTF
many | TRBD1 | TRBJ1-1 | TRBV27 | TGTGCCAGCAGAAGGGACAGGGCCAACACTGAAGCTTTCTTT | CASRRDRANTEAFF
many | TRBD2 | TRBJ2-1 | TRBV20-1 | TGCAGTGCTAGGGCGAGCGGGAGGGCCTGGAATGAGCAGTTCTTC | CSARASGRAWNEQFF
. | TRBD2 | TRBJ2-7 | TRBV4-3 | TGCGCCAGCCGTTACGGACTAGCGGGAGTTTACGAGCAGTACTTC | CASRYGLAGVYEQYF